Listed below are T cell receptor beta chains from one sample, sequenced in a study of STAT5B mutations in CD4+ large granular lymphocyte leukemia. This table comes from immunoSEQ multiplex PCR, and its TCRdb copy is limited to in-frame clones, with some not included. The sample carries over 2,500 clones, 79% recorded once. Sequencing was done on a sample of PBMCs. These receptors were collected from a woman aged 70-85 years with CD4+ T-cell large granular lymphocyte leukemia. The CDR3 runs from the conserved cysteine through the conserved F or W. D genes are given only for firm matches. The size entry is marked missing in some rows and otherwise reads once, few, many or a size class.

d_call: -; v_call: TRBV7-2; clone_size: -; j_call: TRBJ1-1; cdr3_aa: CASSSTTGTEAFF; cdr3_nt: TGTGCCAGCAGCTCCACTACAGGAACCGAAGCTTTCTTT
d_call: -; v_call: TRBV4-1; clone_size: medium-sized; j_call: TRBJ1-2; cdr3_aa: CASSQDTGLDYGYTF; cdr3_nt: TGCGCCAGCAGCCAAGATACAGGGCTGGACTATGGCTACACCTTC
d_call: -; v_call: TRBV6-5; clone_size: -; j_call: TRBJ2-6; cdr3_aa: CASSYSFISGANVLTF; cdr3_nt: TGTGCCAGCAGTTACTCGTTCATCTCTGGGGCCAACGTCCTGACTTTC
d_call: -; v_call: TRBV9; clone_size: -; j_call: TRBJ2-7; cdr3_aa: CASSVEPGGVEQYF; cdr3_nt: TGTGCCAGCAGCGTAGAACCCGGGGGCGTCGAGCAGTACTTC
d_call: -; v_call: TRBV19; clone_size: -; j_call: TRBJ1-5; cdr3_aa: CASSQQGGQPQHF; cdr3_nt: TGTGCCAGTAGCCAACAGGGTGGTCAGCCCCAGCATTTT
d_call: -; v_call: TRBV25-1; clone_size: -; j_call: TRBJ1-5; cdr3_aa: CASTGRGQPQHF; cdr3_nt: TGTGCCAGCACGGGTAGGGGTCAGCCCCAGCATTTT
d_call: TRBD2; v_call: TRBV5-1; clone_size: -; j_call: TRBJ2-3; cdr3_aa: CASMERGVRTDTQYF; cdr3_nt: TGCGCCAGTATGGAGCGGGGGGTACGCACAGATACGCAGTATTTT
d_call: TRBD1; v_call: TRBV9; clone_size: once; j_call: TRBJ1-3; cdr3_aa: CASSGHGQGASGNTIYF; cdr3_nt: TGTGCCAGCAGCGGACACGGACAGGGGGCGTCTGGAAACACCATATATTTT
d_call: -; v_call: TRBV6-1; clone_size: -; j_call: TRBJ1-6; cdr3_aa: CASSEVHLRGSYNSPLHF; cdr3_nt: TGTGCCAGCAGTGAAGTCCACCTCAGGGGCTCCTATAATTCACCCCTCCACTTT
d_call: -; v_call: TRBV6-6; clone_size: -; j_call: TRBJ1-2; cdr3_aa: CASSPLAVAKGYGYTF; cdr3_nt: TGTGCCAGCAGTCCCCTGGCGGTGGCTAAGGGGTATGGCTACACCTTC
d_call: -; v_call: TRBV6-5; clone_size: few; j_call: TRBJ1-1; cdr3_aa: CASSPLLRSGTEAFF; cdr3_nt: TGTGCCAGCAGTCCCCTCCTGAGGTCGGGGACTGAAGCTTTCTTT
d_call: TRBD1; v_call: TRBV27; clone_size: -; j_call: TRBJ2-7; cdr3_aa: CASRAGTARIYEQYF; cdr3_nt: TGTGCCAGCAGGGCCGGGACAGCTAGAATCTACGAGCAGTACTTC
d_call: -; v_call: TRBV4-2; clone_size: -; j_call: TRBJ2-7; cdr3_aa: CASSEDYEQYF; cdr3_nt: TGTGCCAGCAGCGAAGACTACGAGCAGTACTTC
d_call: -; v_call: TRBV5-1; clone_size: few; j_call: TRBJ1-1; cdr3_aa: CASSQNRAPATEAFF; cdr3_nt: TGCGCCAGCAGCCAGAACAGGGCCCCGGCGACTGAAGCTTTCTTT
d_call: -; v_call: TRBV2; clone_size: -; j_call: TRBJ1-4; cdr3_aa: CASSELMAVRGKLFF; cdr3_nt: TGTGCCAGCAGTGAACTGATGGCCGTTCGTGGGAAACTGTTTTTT
d_call: -; v_call: TRBV4-1; clone_size: -; j_call: TRBJ1-1; cdr3_aa: CASSRGWGGGENTEAFF; cdr3_nt: TGCGCCAGCAGCCGGGGGTGGGGGGGAGGTGAGAACACTGAAGCTTTCTTT
d_call: -; v_call: TRBV10-2; clone_size: few; j_call: TRBJ1-5; cdr3_aa: CASSESGLNQPQHF; cdr3_nt: TGCGCCAGCAGTGAATCCGGATTGAATCAGCCCCAGCATTTT
d_call: -; v_call: TRBV28; clone_size: few; j_call: TRBJ1-5; cdr3_aa: CASRFRGSNQPQHF; cdr3_nt: TGTGCCAGCAGATTTAGAGGAAGCAATCAGCCCCAGCATTTT
d_call: -; v_call: TRBV7-9; clone_size: -; j_call: TRBJ1-1; cdr3_aa: CASSLAREAFF; cdr3_nt: TGTGCCAGCAGCTTAGCGAGGGAAGCTTTCTTT
d_call: -; v_call: TRBV6-6; clone_size: -; j_call: TRBJ2-5; cdr3_aa: CASSYRSGETQYF; cdr3_nt: TGTGCCAGCAGTTACCGAAGCGGGGAGACCCAGTACTTC
d_call: -; v_call: TRBV11-2; clone_size: few; j_call: TRBJ1-2; cdr3_aa: CASSLGSGYTF; cdr3_nt: TGTGCCAGCAGCTTAGGCAGTGGCTACACCTTC
d_call: -; v_call: TRBV7-2; clone_size: -; j_call: TRBJ1-5; cdr3_aa: CASSLEGGQPQHF; cdr3_nt: TGTGCCAGCAGCTTAGAAGGGGGTCAGCCCCAGCATTTT
d_call: TRBD1; v_call: TRBV10-3; clone_size: -; j_call: TRBJ1-2; cdr3_aa: CAISQGTANYGYTF; cdr3_nt: TGTGCCATCAGTCAAGGGACAGCTAACTATGGCTACACCTTC
d_call: -; v_call: TRBV30; clone_size: once; j_call: TRBJ2-7; cdr3_aa: CAWSVGSSSYEQYF; cdr3_nt: TGTGCCTGGAGCGTGGGGTCAAGCTCCTACGAGCAGTACTTC
d_call: -; v_call: TRBV7-2; clone_size: medium-sized; j_call: TRBJ2-5; cdr3_aa: CASSWPMRPPETQYF; cdr3_nt: TGTGCCAGCAGCTGGCCCATGAGACCCCCGGAGACCCAGTACTTC
d_call: -; v_call: TRBV19; clone_size: few; j_call: TRBJ2-6; cdr3_aa: CASRDLGANVLTF; cdr3_nt: TGTGCCAGTAGAGACCTTGGGGCCAACGTCCTGACTTTC
d_call: TRBD2; v_call: TRBV28; clone_size: few; j_call: TRBJ2-1; cdr3_aa: CASSRRTSGYNEQFF; cdr3_nt: TGTGCCAGCAGTCGCCGGACTAGCGGTTACAATGAGCAGTTCTTC
d_call: -; v_call: TRBV29-1; clone_size: -; j_call: TRBJ2-5; cdr3_aa: CSAGMGIRQETQYF; cdr3_nt: TGCAGCGCCGGAATGGGGATCAGACAAGAGACCCAGTACTTC
d_call: -; v_call: TRBV19; clone_size: -; j_call: TRBJ1-5; cdr3_aa: CASNPQRGGISNQPQHF; cdr3_nt: TGTGCCAGTAATCCCCAGAGGGGGGGAATCAGCAATCAGCCCCAGCATTTT
d_call: TRBD2; v_call: TRBV19; clone_size: -; j_call: TRBJ2-1; cdr3_aa: CASNELAGGPNEQFF; cdr3_nt: TGTGCCAGTAACGAACTAGCGGGAGGGCCCAATGAGCAGTTCTTC